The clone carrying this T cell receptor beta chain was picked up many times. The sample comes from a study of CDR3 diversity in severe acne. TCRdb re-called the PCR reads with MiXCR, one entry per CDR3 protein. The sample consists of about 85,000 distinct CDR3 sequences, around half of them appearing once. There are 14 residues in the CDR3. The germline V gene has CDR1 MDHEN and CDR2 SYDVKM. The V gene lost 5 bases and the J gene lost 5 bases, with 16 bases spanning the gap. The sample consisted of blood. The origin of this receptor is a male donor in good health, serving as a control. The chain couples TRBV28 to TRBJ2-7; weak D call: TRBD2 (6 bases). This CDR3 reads CASSLGGLENEQYF. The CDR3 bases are TGTGCCAGCAGTCTCGGAGGGCTGGAGAACGAGCAGTACTTC.